This T cell receptor (beta chain) originates from a study of shared clonotypes between healthy human individuals. Study summary: Per-donor plates numbered three CD4 naive, three CD4 memory, two CD8 naive and one CD8 memory.

After removal of 4 bases from V and 2 bases from J, the junction contained 1 base not matched to a gene. Per germline, CDR1 MNHNS and CDR2 SASEGT. This CDR3 is 14 amino acids long. Data came from immunoSEQ multiplex PCR; TCRdb stores just in-frame clones and leaves some out. The table shows 2 million to 2.5 million clones, with over 85% occurring only once. It was into CD45RA+ naive and CD45RA-negative memory subsets that the CD4+ cells were split. The rearrangement links TRBV6-1 to TRBJ2-7; the match to TRBD1 covers 11 bases. The sequence was collected from a man in his late teens or twenties in good health. Some clones in this sample may be carry-over from other donors' samples. Material: naive CD4+ T cells from PBMCs. This sample's subset: CD45RA+ positively selected. The CDR3 DNA is TGTGCCAGCAGTGCGGGACAGGGGGCCTACGAGCAGTACTTC. This translates into CASSAGQGAYEQYF.